The source of this TCR beta chain is a study of blood T cell repertoires in COVID-19. Study background: Specimens from acute and convalescent COVID-19 originated in the United States, Italy and Spain. Sample material is recorded as cDNA or gDNA derived from T cells, B-cell-depleted T cells, or PBMCs.

V was trimmed by 6 bases and J by 0 bases, leaving 8 bases between them. The CDR3 spans 13 residues. CDR1 is MGHDK, CDR2 SYGVNS, per germline. Original processing notes: Nucleated cell counts were estimated from reference gene primer amplification. The data were produced by immunoSEQ multiplex PCR, yet TCRdb's version contains in-frame clones alone and is incomplete. The V and J calls and clone size were taken over from that table, and D and trimming were inferred from the DNA. The sample has under 200,000 clones, around four fifths seen once. Sequencing was carried out using peripheral blood. This chain uses TRBV25-1 with TRBJ2-5; no clear D. This clonotype was obtained from a man aged 65-85 years with acute or convalescent COVID-19. The CDR3 DNA reads as TGTGCCAGCAGCGAGGTCAACCAAGAGACCCAGTACTTC. This translates into CASSEVNQETQYF.